The present TCR beta chain was sequenced within a study of PD-L1 blockade in urothelial cancer. For the study at large: Analyzed time points were 3 weeks (second dose) and 6 weeks after therapy began.

The CDR3 totals 11 residues. Trimming cost V 4 bases and J 5 bases, with 5 bases left between them. The germline V gene encodes CDR1 MDHEN and CDR2 SYDVKM. Time point noted: pretreatment peripheral blood. All patients carried locally advanced or metastatic urothelial carcinoma. The repertoire was sequenced with immunoSEQ multiplex PCR; TCRdb's copy has only in-frame clones and lacks some. The repertoire consists of 70,000 to 75,000 clones, with about four fifths occurring once and the leading ten covering around a tenth. This TCR derives from a woman aged 70-85 years with urothelial cancer. This specimen was PBMCs, taken around atezolizumab (anti-PD-L1) treatment. The V gene is TRBV28, the J gene TRBJ1-1; no firm D call. CDR3 sequence: CASSWETEAFF. The CDR3 nucleotides are TGTGCCAGCAGTTGGGAGACTGAAGCTTTCTTT. The entire variable domain, with the rest obtained from reference TRBV28 and TRBJ1-1, is as follows: DVKVTQSSRYLVKRTGEKVFLECVQDMDHENMFWYRQDPGLGLRLIYFSYDVKMKEKGDIPEGYSVSREKKERFSLILESASTNQTSMYLCASSWETEAFFGQGTRLTVV.